This entry features one T cell receptor (beta chain) sequence. The antigen remains unidentified. During cDNA synthesis, UMIs that each contained a 6-nucleotide sample barcode were added by means of template switching. TCRdb reworked the 5' RACE reads into one entry per CDR3 protein, no DNA. The sample holds around 380,000 distinct CDR3 sequences. This entry belongs to a study of monozygotic twins with inflammatory bowel disease. Whole blood, unsorted for T cells, was the source of total RNA. Per germline, CDR1 SGHRS and CDR2 YFSETQ. There are 15 residues in the CDR3. Findings and limits, study-wide: Differences in immunosuppressive treatment may have been a source of added variability in patient repertoires.

The chain couples TRBV5-1 to TRBJ2-3; TCRdb's D call of TRBD1 is untestable without DNA. The sample was blood. This receptor was taken from a human donor with ulcerative colitis or Crohn's disease, or a healthy co-twin of an affected twin (not recorded which). This chain's CDR3 is CASSLAGADTDTQYF.